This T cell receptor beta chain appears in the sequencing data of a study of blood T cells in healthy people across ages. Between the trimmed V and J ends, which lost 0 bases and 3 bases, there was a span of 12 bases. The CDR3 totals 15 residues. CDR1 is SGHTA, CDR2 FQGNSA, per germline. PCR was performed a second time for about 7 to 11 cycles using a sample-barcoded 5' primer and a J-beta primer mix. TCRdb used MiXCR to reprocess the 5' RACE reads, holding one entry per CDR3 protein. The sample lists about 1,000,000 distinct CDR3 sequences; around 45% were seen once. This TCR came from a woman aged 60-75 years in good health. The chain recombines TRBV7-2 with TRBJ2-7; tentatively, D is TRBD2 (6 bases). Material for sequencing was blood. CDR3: CASSLAPASDYEQYF. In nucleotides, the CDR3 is TGTGCCAGCAGCTTAGCGCCGGCTAGCGACTACGAGCAGTACTTC.